A selection of T cell receptor beta chains follows, all from one sample in a study of T-cell memory formation after mild COVID-19. Via MiXCR, TCRdb re-called the 5' RACE reads, giving one row per CDR3 protein. The sample shows more than 110,000 distinct CDR3 sequences, 25% of them seen only once. Material: PBMCs or a T cell subset sorted from them (not recorded which). The source is an adult woman who had mild COVID-19 (a few samples of this study predate the infection). Cell type and time point are not known. Each CDR3 is given with its conserved first and last residue. D genes are given only for firm matches. Not every row has a clone size; where given, it reads once, few, many or a size class.

J gene,V gene,D gene,clone size,CDR3 protein,CDR3 DNA
TRBJ1-1,TRBV20-1,-,-,CSASGTPTEAFF,TGCAGTGCTTCGGGGACCCCCACTGAAGCTTTCTTT
TRBJ2-1,TRBV12-3/TRBV12-4,-,-,CASSLQGIGVEQFF,TGTGCCAGCAGTTTACAGGGTATAGGGGTGGAGCAGTTCTTC
TRBJ2-5,TRBV5-1,-,-,CASSPLDSVQETQYF,TGCGCCAGCAGCCCCTTGGACAGTGTACAAGAGACCCAGTACTTC
TRBJ1-6,TRBV6-6,-,few,CASSYPPGAGANNSPLHF,TGTGCCAGCAGTTACCCCCCGGGGGCAGGGGCTAATAATTCACCCCTCCACTTT
TRBJ1-4,TRBV7-8,TRBD1,few,CASSRGPATNEKLFF,TGTGCCAGCAGCAGGGGGCCCGCAACTAATGAAAAACTGTTTTTT
TRBJ2-3,TRBV7-8,TRBD2,-,CASSLEISGSTDTQYF,TGTGCCAGCAGCTTAGAGATTAGCGGGAGCACAGATACGCAGTATTTT
TRBJ2-5,TRBV19,-,many,CASSQRVGQETQYF,TGTGCCAGTAGTCAACGGGTAGGCCAAGAGACCCAGTACTTC
TRBJ2-3,TRBV15,-,-,CATSTFTGTSSTDTQYF,TGTGCCACCAGCACCTTTACCGGGACATCTAGCACAGATACGCAGTATTTT
TRBJ2-7,TRBV7-6,TRBD1,few,CASSLGRTGHSYEQYF,TGTGCCAGCAGCTTAGGAAGGACAGGCCATTCCTACGAGCAGTACTTC
TRBJ2-7,TRBV4-1,-,many,CASSQDGRGPYEQYF,TGCGCCAGCAGCCAAGATGGCAGGGGACCCTACGAGCAGTACTTC
TRBJ1-1,TRBV29-1,TRBD1,few,CSVGGGQVNTEAFF,TGCAGCGTTGGTGGGGGACAGGTGAACACTGAAGCTTTCTTT
TRBJ1-2,TRBV4-1,-,-,CASSQLSWGDYGYTF,TGCGCCAGCAGCCAATTATCATGGGGGGACTATGGCTACACCTTC
TRBJ1-2,TRBV12-5,-,few,CASGLKVGYGYTF,TGTGCTAGTGGTTTAAAGGTCGGCTATGGCTACACCTTC
TRBJ2-7,TRBV2,-,once,CASSDPRRLEFSYEQYF,TGTGCCAGCAGTGACCCCCGGAGACTAGAGTTCTCCTACGAGCAGTACTTC
TRBJ2-4,TRBV29-1,-,once,CSALASTKNIQYF,TGCAGCGCCCTCGCCTCAACTAAAAACATTCAGTACTTC
TRBJ2-5,TRBV28,-,-,CASTLPGETQYF,TGTGCCAGCACTCTCCCGGGGGAGACCCAGTACTTC
TRBJ2-7,TRBV2,-,-,CASQRGYEQYF,TGTGCCAGCCAACGGGGCTACGAGCAGTACTTC
TRBJ2-2,TRBV7-9,TRBD2,-,CASTGGIAGIETGELFF,TGTGCCTCCACGGGGGGCATAGCGGGAATCGAGACCGGGGAGCTGTTTTTT
TRBJ2-2,TRBV12-3/TRBV12-4,-,-,CASSRDSGELFF,TGTGCCAGCAGTCGCGACAGCGGGGAGCTGTTTTTT
TRBJ2-1,TRBV15,TRBD1,-,CATSRDRGNYNEQFF,TGTGCCACCAGCAGGGACAGGGGCAATTACAATGAGCAGTTCTTC
TRBJ1-3,TRBV9,TRBD1,-,CASSVQGENTIYF,TGTGCCAGCAGCGTACAGGGGGAAAACACCATATATTTT
TRBJ2-5,TRBV7-9,-,-,CASSPPVGEETQYF,TGTGCCAGCAGCCCTCCGGTGGGCGAAGAGACCCAGTACTTC
TRBJ2-5,TRBV7-9,-,few,CASSWGAEAQYF,TGTGCCAGCAGCTGGGGAGCGGAGGCCCAGTACTTC
TRBJ1-4,TRBV3-1,-,-,CASSPQEPTATNEKLFF,TGTGCCAGCAGCCCTCAAGAGCCGACCGCAACTAATGAAAAACTGTTTTTT
TRBJ2-7,TRBV20-1,TRBD1,-,CSAIIKGTGNEQYF,TGCAGTGCCATCATCAAGGGGACAGGGAACGAGCAGTACTTC
TRBJ2-7,TRBV20-1,-,-,CSAVRADTHYEQYF,TGCAGTGCCGTCAGGGCGGATACCCACTACGAGCAGTACTTC
TRBJ2-1,TRBV20-1,-,-,CSAGTMILESSYNEQFF,TGCAGTGCTGGCACGATGATCCTGGAGAGCTCCTACAATGAGCAGTTCTTC
TRBJ1-1,TRBV9,-,few,CASSVDWVNTEAFF,TGTGCCAGCAGCGTAGATTGGGTCAACACTGAAGCTTTCTTT
TRBJ2-7,TRBV19,TRBD2,-,CASSIRVEIAGGTYEQYF,TGTGCCAGTAGTATCCGCGTTGAAATAGCGGGAGGCACTTACGAGCAGTACTTC
TRBJ2-7,TRBV15,TRBD2,few,CATSTTSGIKPYEQYF,TGTGCCACCAGCACCACTAGCGGAATTAAGCCCTACGAGCAGTACTTC
TRBJ2-3,TRBV15,TRBD2,-,CATSRQTSGTTQYF,TGTGCCACCAGCAGGCAGACTAGCGGGACTACGCAGTATTTT
TRBJ1-5,TRBV28,-,-,CASSLDQPQHF,TGTGCCAGCAGTTTAGATCAGCCCCAGCATTTT
TRBJ2-7,TRBV19,TRBD2,few,CASSFSGRGGYEQYF,TGTGCCAGTTCGTTTAGCGGGAGAGGGGGCTACGAGCAGTACTTC
TRBJ1-2,TRBV12-3/TRBV12-4,-,few,CASTVSGAFGYTF,TGTGCCAGCACCGTGAGCGGGGCCTTTGGCTACACCTTC
TRBJ2-7,TRBV4-1,TRBD1,few,CASSQSNRGTGHYEQYF,TGCGCCAGCAGCCAATCTAATCGGGGGACAGGGCACTACGAGCAGTACTTC
TRBJ2-2,TRBV9,TRBD2,large,CASSGLAGGGTGELFF,TGTGCCAGCAGCGGACTAGCGGGAGGGGGAACCGGGGAGCTGTTTTTT
TRBJ1-2,TRBV7-2,TRBD1,-,CASSLWTGDGYTF,TGTGCCAGCAGCTTATGGACAGGGGACGGCTACACCTTC
TRBJ1-1,TRBV5-6,-,-,CASSLSSEATEAFF,TGTGCCAGCAGCTTGTCGTCAGAGGCCACTGAAGCTTTCTTT
TRBJ2-1,TRBV9,TRBD2,few,CASSVEERGGFDEQFF,TGTGCCAGCAGCGTAGAGGAGCGGGGGGGCTTTGATGAGCAGTTCTTC
TRBJ1-2,TRBV6-1,-,-,CASRDEYGYTF,TGTGCCAGCAGGGACGAGTATGGCTACACCTTC
TRBJ2-1,TRBV9,TRBD2,-,CASSVTSGNNEQFF,TGTGCCAGCAGCGTAACTAGCGGGAACAATGAGCAGTTCTTC
TRBJ2-1,TRBV6-4,TRBD2,few,CASSGRAGSDNEQFF,TGTGCCAGCAGTGGCCGAGCGGGAAGCGACAATGAGCAGTTCTTC